This TCR beta chain was profiled in a study of post-analysis software for immune sequencing data. Study context: Included courses were relapsing-remitting and secondary progressive multiple sclerosis; progressive-relapsing multiple sclerosis was also included. Study-level points and caveats: Strong co-clustering by F measure was seen for same-batch samples. Elevated frequency relative to controls characterized several TRBV segments in patients, TRBV5-6, TRBV5-1 and TRBV20-1 among them.

About this clonotype: What it recognizes is unknown.

Unique molecular identifiers featured in each of the TCR beta cDNA libraries. MiXCR, applied by TCRdb to the PCR reads, yields one record per CDR3 protein. The sample carries more than 450,000 distinct CDR3 sequences, about a third recorded once. V lost 0 bases and J 11 bases, leaving 13 bases between the germline ends. CDR1 and CDR2 (germline): LGHNT, FRNRAP. This CDR3 comprises 13 residues. The specimen was blood. The sequence was obtained from a girl aged 2 to 17 with multiple sclerosis. The genes are TRBV12-5 and TRBJ2-5; D might be TRBD2 (6 bases). The CDR3 sequence: CASGLVLGGEQYF. The DNA for the CDR3 is TGTGCTAGTGGTTTGGTACTGGGGGGAGAGCAGTACTTC. Supplemented by reference TRBV12-5 and TRBJ2-5, the full variable domain reads DARVTQTPRHKVTEMGQEVTMRCQPILGHNTVFWYRQTMMQGLELLAYFRNRAPLDDSGMPKDRFSAEMPDATLATLKIQPSEPRDSAVYFCASGLVLGGEQYFGPGTRLLVL.